The next 11 T cell receptor beta chains were all read from a single sample in a study of identical twins. TCRdb re-called the 5' RACE reads through MiXCR, storing one row per CDR3 protein. The sample yields under 250,000 distinct CDR3 sequences, around 10% seen once. Material for sequencing was memory (CD45RO+) T cells sorted from blood. These receptors were taken from a woman between 18 and 30 years old in good health.

This clonotype occurred many times. The chain combines TRBV20-1 with TRBJ1-6, with TRBD1 matching over 7 bases. Trimming cost V 0 bases and J 6 bases; bases outside gene matches: 11. The CDR3 loop spans 17 amino acids. From germline, CDR1 is DFQATT and CDR2 SNEGSKA (reference sequence). Here the CDR3 DNA reads TGCAGTGCTAGAGATCAAGGGACAGAAATTTTTAATTCACCCCTCCACTTT. Translated: CSARDQGTEIFNSPLHF.

This clonotype was observed at least ten times. The rearrangement uses TRBV30 and TRBJ2-5; no firm D call. This CDR3 has 11 residues. V shed 3 bases and J shed 5 bases, with 7 bases lying between them. In germline, CDR1 is GTSNPN, CDR2 SVGIG (reference sequence). CDR3 region: CAWSPMETQYF. The CDR3 nucleotides are TGTGCCTGGAGCCCGATGGAGACCCAGTACTTC.

DNA of the CDR3: TGCAGTGCTAGTCCGGGCGGGCGCTTGAACACTGAAGCTTTCTTT. It codes for CSASPGGRLNTEAFF. The V call is TRBV20-1, the J call TRBJ1-1; no firm D call. The germline V gene encodes CDR1 DFQATT and CDR2 SNEGSKA (reference sequence). This CDR3 region has 15 residues. The V and J ends lost 3 bases and 0 bases respectively, with 14 bases between them.

This clonotype appeared a few times. The chain uses TRBV7-9 and TRBJ1-2; no reliable D call. This CDR3 spans 15 amino acids. V shed 5 bases and J shed 4 bases, with 17 bases lying between them. The germline gives CDR1 SEHNR, CDR2 FQNEAQ (reference sequence). The CDR3 DNA sequence: TGTGCCAGCAGCCACGACCGCTCCTCCTTCTATGGCTACACCTTC. This sequence encodes CASSHDRSSFYGYTF. The complete variable domain, with remaining parts taken from reference TRBV7-9 and TRBJ1-2, reads DTGVSQNPRHKITKRGQNVTFRCDPISEHNRLYWYRQTLGQGPEFLTYFQNEAQLEKSRLLSDRFSAERPKGSFSTLEIQRTEQGDSAMYLCASSHDRSSFYGYTFGSGTRLTVV.

V is TRBV20-1 and J is TRBJ2-7; 9 nucleotides line up with TRBD1. Germline V gene lookup returns CDR1 DFQATT and CDR2 SNEGSKA (reference sequence). The CDR3 has 13 amino acids. J lost 6 bases, V lost 6 bases, and 9 bases had no gene match. The CDR3 region has the DNA TGCAGTGCCCCGGGACAGGGTAGATTCGAGCAGTACTTC. This translates into CSAPGQGRFEQYF.

This clonotype was detected only a few times. The genes are TRBV20-1 and TRBJ2-3; D remains unclear. This CDR3 has 16 amino acids. With 5 bases removed from V and 0 bases from J, the gap between germline ends came to 18 bases. The V gene's germline CDR1 is DFQATT and CDR2 SNEGSKA (reference sequence). The CDR3 DNA reads TGCAGTGCTTCCCCCTTGGGATCTCCTAGCACAGATACGCAGTATTTT. As protein: CSASPLGSPSTDTQYF.

The chain is built from TRBV9 and TRBJ2-1, with 8 bases that match TRBD2. Losses at the gene ends were 1 base for V and 8 bases for J; bases not matched to a gene: 8. The length of the CDR3 is 15 residues. Germline V CDR1 and CDR2: SGDLS, YYNGEE. The CDR3 region has the DNA TGTGCCAGCAGCGTATACAGCGGGAGTATCTATGAGCAGTTCTTC. Amino acids: CASSVYSGSIYEQFF.

The genes are TRBV5-1 and TRBJ1-2, with no clear D. The CDR3 length is 12 residues. The V gene's germline CDR1 is SGHRS and CDR2 YFSETQ. Trimming cost V 4 bases and J 6 bases, with 10 bases left between them. The CDR3 reads CASSGDRHGYTF. Written as DNA, the CDR3 is TGCGCCAGCAGCGGGGATCGGCATGGCTACACCTTC.

A remark on this clonotype: One end of the junction fails to match germline, which may point to a read error. The rearrangement joins TRBV3-1 to TRBJ2-6; D possibly corresponds to TRBD1 (5 bases). The CDR3 extends over 15 amino acids. The germline V gene encodes CDR1 LGHDT and CDR2 YNNKEL (reference sequence). CDR3: CASSRPGSGANVLTF. For the CDR3, the DNA is TGTGCCAGCTCCAGACCGGGCTCTGGGGCAAACGTCCTGACTTTC.

The V gene is TRBV5-6, the J gene TRBJ2-7, with D perhaps matching TRBD2 (5 bases). CDR1 is SGHDT and CDR2 is YYEEEE in the germline V gene. Deletions cut 1 base from V and 4 bases from J, with 12 bases between. This CDR3 comprises 14 residues. The CDR3 is CASSLRTGLYEQYF. CDR3 DNA: TGTGCCAGCAGCTTGAGGACTGGCTTATACGAGCAGTACTTC.

This clonotype was counted ten times or more. This chain links TRBV20-1 with TRBJ2-7, with D tentatively TRBD1 (6 bases). Trimming removed 5 bases from V and 2 bases from J, with 13 bases in between. The CDR3 runs 13 residues. The V gene's germline CDR1 is DFQATT and CDR2 SNEGSKA (reference sequence). CDR3 DNA: TGCAGTGCTCGGCAAGGACAGACCTACGAGCAGTACTTC. It encodes CSARQGQTYEQYF.